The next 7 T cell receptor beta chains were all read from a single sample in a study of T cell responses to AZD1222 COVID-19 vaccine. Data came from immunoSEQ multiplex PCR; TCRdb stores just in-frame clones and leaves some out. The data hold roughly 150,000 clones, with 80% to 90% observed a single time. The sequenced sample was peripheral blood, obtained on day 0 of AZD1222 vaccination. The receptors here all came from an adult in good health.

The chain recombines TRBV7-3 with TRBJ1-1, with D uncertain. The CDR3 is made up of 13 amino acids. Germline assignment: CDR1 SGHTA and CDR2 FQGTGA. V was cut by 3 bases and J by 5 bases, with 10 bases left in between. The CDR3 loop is CASSFQTKTEAFF. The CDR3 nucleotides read TGTGCCAGCAGCTTTCAAACAAAGACTGAAGCTTTCTTT.

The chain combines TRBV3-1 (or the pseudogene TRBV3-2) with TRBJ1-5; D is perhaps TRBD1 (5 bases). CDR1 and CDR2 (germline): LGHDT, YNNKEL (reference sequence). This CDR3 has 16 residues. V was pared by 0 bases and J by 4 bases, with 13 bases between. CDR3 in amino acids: CASSQEPGGNNQPQHF. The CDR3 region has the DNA TGTGCCAGCAGCCAAGAGCCGGGGGGTAATAATCAGCCCCAGCATTTT.

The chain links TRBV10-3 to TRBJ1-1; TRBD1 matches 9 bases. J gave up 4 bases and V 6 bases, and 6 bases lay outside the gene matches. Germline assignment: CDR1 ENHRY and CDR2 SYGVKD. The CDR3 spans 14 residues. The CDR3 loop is CAIRPDRGSTEAFF. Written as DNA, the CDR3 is TGTGCCATCAGACCCGACAGGGGGTCCACTGAAGCTTTCTTT.

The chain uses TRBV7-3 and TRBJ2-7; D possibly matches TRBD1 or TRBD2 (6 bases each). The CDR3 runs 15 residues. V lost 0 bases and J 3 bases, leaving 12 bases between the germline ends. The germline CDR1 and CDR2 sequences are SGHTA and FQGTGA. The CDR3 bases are TGTGCCAGCAGCTTAACTGGGGGGCCTGGCTACGAGCAGTACTTC. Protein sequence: CASSLTGGPGYEQYF.

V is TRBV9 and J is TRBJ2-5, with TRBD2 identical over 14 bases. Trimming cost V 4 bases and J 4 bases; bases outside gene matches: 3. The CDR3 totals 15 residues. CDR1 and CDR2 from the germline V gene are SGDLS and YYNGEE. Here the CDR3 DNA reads TGTGCCAGCAGCAAAGGGACTAGCGGGAGAGAGACCCAGTACTTC. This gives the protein CASSKGTSGRETQYF.

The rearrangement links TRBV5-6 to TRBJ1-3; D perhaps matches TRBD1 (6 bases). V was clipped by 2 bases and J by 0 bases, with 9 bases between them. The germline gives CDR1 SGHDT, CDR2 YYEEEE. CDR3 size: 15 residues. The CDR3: CASSLEGVSGNTIYF. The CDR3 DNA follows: TGTGCCAGCAGCTTAGAGGGGGTCTCTGGAAACACCATATATTTT.

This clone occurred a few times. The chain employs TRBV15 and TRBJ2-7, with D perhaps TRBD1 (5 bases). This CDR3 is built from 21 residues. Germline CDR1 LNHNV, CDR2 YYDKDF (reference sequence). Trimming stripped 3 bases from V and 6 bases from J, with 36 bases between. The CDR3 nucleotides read TGTGCCACCAGCAGGAAAATTACAAATCAAGTCAAAATGAAAGACAGTGCCGAGCAGTACTTC. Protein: CATSRKITNQVKMKDSAEQYF.